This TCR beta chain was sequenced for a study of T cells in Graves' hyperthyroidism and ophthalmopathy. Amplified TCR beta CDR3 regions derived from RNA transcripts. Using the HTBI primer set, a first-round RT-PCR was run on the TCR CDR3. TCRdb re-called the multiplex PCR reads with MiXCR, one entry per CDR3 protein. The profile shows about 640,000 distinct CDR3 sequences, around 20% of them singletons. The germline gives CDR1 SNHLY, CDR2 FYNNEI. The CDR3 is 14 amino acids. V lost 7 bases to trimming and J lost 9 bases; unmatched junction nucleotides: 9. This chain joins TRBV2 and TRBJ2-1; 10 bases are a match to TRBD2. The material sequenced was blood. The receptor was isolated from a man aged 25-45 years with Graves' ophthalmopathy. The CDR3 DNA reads TGTGCCAGCACTTCCTTAGCGGGAGGTCGTGAGCAGTTCTTC. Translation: CASTSLAGGREQFF.